The sequence of this T cell receptor (beta chain) was determined in a study of a mutant IDH1 vaccine in newly diagnosed glioma (dated by TCRdb to about 2021). A note on the overall study: Vaccination began 4-6 weeks after radiotherapy alone, or alongside temozolomide cycles in the chemotherapy-containing groups. Of the approximately 33 treated patients, roughly 62% were male and 37.5% were female, and the mean age was around 40 years. Prior to enrollment, standard therapy consisting of radiotherapy alone, temozolomide alone, or radiochemotherapy with temozolomide had been administered to patients, with the combination being received by most patients. The week-35 safety follow-up took place at visit V12, and the week-47 end of study took place at visit V13. Peripheral blood was collected at six visits: V03 (baseline), V05, V07, V10, V12 and V13. For exploratory analyses, longitudinal TCRB deep sequencing was carried out in about two dozen treated patients wherever samples were available.

Beyond this particular receptor, the publication reports: Vaccine-induced immune responses across multiple MHC alleles were detected in approximately 93% of patients. No apparent relationship was observed between pseudoprogression and alterations in the top peripheral T cell clonotypes detected by TCRB sequencing. Availability determined which PBMC samples were chosen for TCRB deep sequencing. The authors stated that sample limitations prevented analyses of patient blood samples from being reproduced.

CDR1 MNHNY and CDR2 SVGAGI are derived from the germline V gene (reference sequence). Reading from cysteine to phenylalanine, the CDR3 counts 14 amino acids. Solely the CDR3 DNA is kept, with 42 bases framed from the first base. V trim: 6 bases; J trim: 5 bases; unmatched bases: 9. The sample's time point label, in plain terms: week 47, end of study. Each vaccine dose was 300 ug of a 20-mer mutant IDH1 peptide in Montanide, given subcutaneously with topical imiquimod. Patients received eight vaccinations in weeks 1, 3, 5, 7, 11, 15, 19 and 23, corresponding to visits V03 through V10. All donors had newly diagnosed IDH1-mutant astrocytomas of WHO grade 3 or 4 that showed loss of nuclear ATRX. The samples were drawn from NOA16, a multicentre, single-arm, open-label phase I trial in Germany that tested a mutant IDH1 peptide vaccine in humans for the first time. Genomic DNA for TCRB sequencing was extracted from EDTA blood using the DNeasy Blood and Tissue Kit.

Libraries were built with the immunoSEQ multiplex PCR assay. Rearranged TCR beta chain sequences were amplified using the hsTCRB Kit according to the manufacturer's protocol. An Illumina MiSeq was used to sequence the TCRB libraries. Per the source publication's procedure: The kit vendor's proprietary platform handled demultiplexing, trimming and gene mapping. Held by TCRdb, this immuneACCESS table contains in-frame sequences only and omits some clones. Under half of the omission traces to an unresolved V gene where checked; the cause of the rest is unknown. Clonal size and the V and J genes are those of that table, whereas D and trimming came from the DNA. The sample profile shows about 54,000 clones; around 86% of them were found once. The top ten hold 3% to 3.5% of the sample. In the case of this clone: The target of this receptor is not known. No base quality values were provided; no much bigger clone lies one nucleotide off.

This clonotype was sampled from a woman aged 50 to 60 with glioma. The rearranged segments are TRBV6-6 and TRBJ1-2; a stretch of 7 junction bases matches TRBD1. The material sequenced was PBMCs, taken from a glioma patient whose treatment included an IDH1 peptide vaccine. The CDR3 corresponds to CASSRETGLYGYTF. The bases read TGTGCCAGCAGCCGAGAGACAGGGCTTTATGGCTACACCTTC.